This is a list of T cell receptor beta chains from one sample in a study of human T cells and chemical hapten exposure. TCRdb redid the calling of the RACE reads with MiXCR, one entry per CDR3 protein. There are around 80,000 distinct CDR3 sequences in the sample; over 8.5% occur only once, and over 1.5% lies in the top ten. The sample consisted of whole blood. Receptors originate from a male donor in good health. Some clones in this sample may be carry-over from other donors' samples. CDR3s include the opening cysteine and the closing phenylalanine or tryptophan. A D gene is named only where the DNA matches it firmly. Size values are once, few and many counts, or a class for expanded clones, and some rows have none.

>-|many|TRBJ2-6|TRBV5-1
TGCGCCAGCAGCTTGGGGACAGCCGCCTCTGGGGCCAACGTCCTGACTTTC
CASSLGTAASGANVLTF
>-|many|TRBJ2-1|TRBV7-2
TGTGCCAGCAGCTTTTGGGGGCGCGTCGATGAGCAGTTCTTC
CASSFWGRVDEQFF
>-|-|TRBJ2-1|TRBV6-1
TGTGCCAGCACCCCCGAGGCGGCTCTCTATCGCAATGAGCAGTTCTTC
CASTPEAALYRNEQFF
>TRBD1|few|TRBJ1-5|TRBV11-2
TGTGCCAGCAGCTACACCGGGACAGGGGACCAGCCCCAGCATTTT
CASSYTGTGDQPQHF
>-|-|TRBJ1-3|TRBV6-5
TGTGCCAGCAGTTACTCGACGACGGGTGGAAACACCATATATTTT
CASSYSTTGGNTIYF
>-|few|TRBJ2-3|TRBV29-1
TGCAGCGTTGAGAGTGACAGGAGCACAGATACGCAGTATTTT
CSVESDRSTDTQYF
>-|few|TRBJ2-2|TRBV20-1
TGCAGTGCTCTAGAGCCAGGGCTACTCACCGGGGAGCTGTTTTTT
CSALEPGLLTGELFF
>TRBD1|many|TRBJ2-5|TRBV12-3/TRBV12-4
TGTGCCAGCAGCCAGGGACAGCCAGAGACCCAGTACTTC
CASSQGQPETQYF
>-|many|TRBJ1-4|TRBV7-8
TGTGCCAGCAGCTCGACAGAGATTAATGAAAAACTGTTTTTT
CASSSTEINEKLFF
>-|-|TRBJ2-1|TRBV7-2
TGTGCCAGCAGGAGCATCTACAATGAGCAGTTCTTC
CASRSIYNEQFF
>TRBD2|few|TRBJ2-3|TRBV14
TGTGCCAGCAGCCAGGGGACTAGCGGGAGTGGCACAGATACGCAGTATTTT
CASSQGTSGSGTDTQYF
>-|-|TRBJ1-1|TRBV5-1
TGCGCCAGCAGCCAGGAAGGAGGGCTACGGGGCACTGAAGCTTTCTTT
CASSQEGGLRGTEAFF
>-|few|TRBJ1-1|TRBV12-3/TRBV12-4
TGTGCCAGCAGTTTAGCGTCAACGCAGAACACTGAAGCTTTCTTT
CASSLASTQNTEAFF
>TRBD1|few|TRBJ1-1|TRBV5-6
TGTGCCAGCAGCTTGGGTACGGGACAGGGGGCAATCGCTGAAGCTTTCTTT
CASSLGTGQGAIAEAFF
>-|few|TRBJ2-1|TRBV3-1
TGTGCCAGCAGCCAAGACCCAGGGGTCCCCTACAATGAGCAGTTCTTC
CASSQDPGVPYNEQFF
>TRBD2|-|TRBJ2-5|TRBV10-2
TGCGCCAGCAGTGAGCCGCCGGGACTAGCGGAAGAGACCCAGTACTTC
CASSEPPGLAEETQYF
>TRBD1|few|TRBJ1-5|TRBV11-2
TGTGCCAGCAGCTCAGGACAGGGGGCAGGTCAGCCCCAGCATTTT
CASSSGQGAGQPQHF
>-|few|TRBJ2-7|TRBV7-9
TGTGCCAGCAGCTTCGACGACATGTCCTACGAGCAGTACTTC
CASSFDDMSYEQYF
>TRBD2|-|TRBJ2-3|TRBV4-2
TGTGCCAGCAGCCAAGACGCCAGCGGGATGGGCACAGATACGCAGTATTTT
CASSQDASGMGTDTQYF
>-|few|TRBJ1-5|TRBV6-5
TGTGCCAGTTGGCGGAGGAATCAGCCCCAGCATTTT
CASWRRNQPQHF
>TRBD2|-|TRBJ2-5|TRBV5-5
TGTGCCAGCAGCTTGTTTAGCGGGGGCCCGGAAGAGACCCAGTACTTC
CASSLFSGGPEETQYF
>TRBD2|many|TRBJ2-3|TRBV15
TGTGCCACCAGCAGACGAAGGTGGACTAGCGGGCCTGGGGATACGCAGTATTTT
CATSRRRWTSGPGDTQYF
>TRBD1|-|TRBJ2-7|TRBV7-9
TGTGCCAGCAGCTACCGGGACAGGGGTACCCACGAGCAGTACTTC
CASSYRDRGTHEQYF
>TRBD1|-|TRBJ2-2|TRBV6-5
TGTGCCAGCAGTTACTCCGGGACAGACAACACCGGGGAGCTGTTTTTT
CASSYSGTDNTGELFF
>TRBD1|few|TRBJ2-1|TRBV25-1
TGTGCCAGCAGCCGGGACAGGGGAGCAAATGAGCAGTTCTTC
CASSRDRGANEQFF
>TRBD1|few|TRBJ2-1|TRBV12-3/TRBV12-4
TGTGCCAGCAGTTTCCCGACAGGGTCCTACAATGAGCAGTTCTTC
CASSFPTGSYNEQFF
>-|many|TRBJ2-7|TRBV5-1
TGCGCCAGCAGCTCCGGGGCCCGTGGGGAGCAGTACTTC
CASSSGARGEQYF
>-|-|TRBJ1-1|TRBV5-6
TGTGCCAGCAGCTTGAGACCGAACACTGAAGCTTTCTTT
CASSLRPNTEAFF
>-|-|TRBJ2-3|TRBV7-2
TGTGCCAGCAGCTTACAGCCAACTAGCACAGATACGCAGTATTTT
CASSLQPTSTDTQYF
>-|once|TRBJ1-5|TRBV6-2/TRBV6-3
TGTGCCAGCACCGGCGTTACTAGCAATCAGCCCCAGCATTTT
CASTGVTSNQPQHF
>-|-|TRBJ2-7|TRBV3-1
TGTGCCAGCAGCCAAGCCAGAGTCGCATCCTACGAGCAGTACTTC
CASSQARVASYEQYF
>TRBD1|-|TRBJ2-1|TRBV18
TGTGCCAGCTCACCACGGGACAGTACCTACAATGAGCAGTTCTTC
CASSPRDSTYNEQFF
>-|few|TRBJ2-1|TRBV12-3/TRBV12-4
TGTGCCAGTGGGCAGGGACTCCAATACAGTGAGCAGTTCTTC
CASGQGLQYSEQFF
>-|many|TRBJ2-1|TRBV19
TGTGCCAGTAGTATGGGACGGGGACTCGGTGAGCAGTTCTTC
CASSMGRGLGEQFF
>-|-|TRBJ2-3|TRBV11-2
TGTGCCAGCAGCCTCCTGCAGTCTAGCACAGATACGCAGTATTTT
CASSLLQSSTDTQYF
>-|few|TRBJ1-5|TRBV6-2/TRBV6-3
TGTGCCAGCAGTTTGAGCTCGGACTATCAGCCCCAGCATTTT
CASSLSSDYQPQHF
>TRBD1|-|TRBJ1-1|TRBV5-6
TGTGCCAGCAGCCCCTGGGACAGGCCTTATCAGCGCCCTGAAGCTTTCTTT
CASSPWDRPYQRPEAFF
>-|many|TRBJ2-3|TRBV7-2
TGTGCCAGCAGCTTAGTGGAGGGGGGGGGCCCCACAGATACGCAGTATTTT
CASSLVEGGGPTDTQYF
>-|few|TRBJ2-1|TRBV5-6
TGTGCCAGCAGCTCTGGACGGCCTATCTACAATGAGCAGTTCTTC
CASSSGRPIYNEQFF
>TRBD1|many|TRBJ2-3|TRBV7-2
TGTGCCAGCAGCTTAGGGGACAGGGGGCGCAGAGATACGCAGTATTTT
CASSLGDRGRRDTQYF
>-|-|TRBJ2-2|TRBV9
TGTGCCAGCACCGCTCTCTCAAACACCGGGGAGCTGTTTTTT
CASTALSNTGELFF
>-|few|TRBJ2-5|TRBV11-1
TGTGCCAGCAGCTCGACTCCGGGGGAGACCCAGTACTTC
CASSSTPGETQYF
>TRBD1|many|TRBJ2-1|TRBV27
TGTGCCAGCAGTTTTTCAGGGGGCCTACTAAGGCAGTTCTTC
CASSFSGGLLRQFF
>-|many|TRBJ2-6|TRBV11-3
TGTGCCAGCAGCTCAACAGGGCCTGGGGCCAACGTCCTGACTTTC
CASSSTGPGANVLTF
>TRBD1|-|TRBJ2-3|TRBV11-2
TGTGCCAGCAGCTGGGGTACAGGGGGCGCGAGCACAGATACGCAGTATTTT
CASSWGTGGASTDTQYF
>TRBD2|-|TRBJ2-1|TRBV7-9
TGTGCCAGCAGCAGAGCGGGGCGTCCCTATGATGAGCAGTTCTTC
CASSRAGRPYDEQFF
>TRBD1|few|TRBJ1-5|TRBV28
TGTGCCAGCAGGGCCGGGGACAGAGTCAATCAGCCCCAGCATTTT
CASRAGDRVNQPQHF
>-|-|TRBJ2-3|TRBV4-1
TGCGCCAGCAGCCAAGTTCAGGGCCCAGATACGCAGTATTTT
CASSQVQGPDTQYF
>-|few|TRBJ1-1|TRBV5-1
TGCGCCAGCAGACAGGGCGGGGGCACTGAAGCTTTCTTT
CASRQGGGTEAFF
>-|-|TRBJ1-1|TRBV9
TGTGCCAGCAGCCCCCCGGGGGTCGGGGACACTGAAGCTTTCTTT
CASSPPGVGDTEAFF
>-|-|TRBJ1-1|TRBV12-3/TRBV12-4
TGTGCCAGCACTCCGATGAACACTGAAGCTTTCTTT
CASTPMNTEAFF
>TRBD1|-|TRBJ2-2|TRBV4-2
TGTGCCAGCAGCCAGGCCGGGACAGCGAACACCGGGGAGCTGTTTTTT
CASSQAGTANTGELFF
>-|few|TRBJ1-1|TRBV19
TGTGCCAGTAGTATAGGTACCGGCACTGAAGCTTTCTTT
CASSIGTGTEAFF
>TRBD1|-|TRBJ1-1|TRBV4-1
TGCGCCAGCAGCGGATTGGGACAGGGGGTTCCTGAAGCTTTCTTT
CASSGLGQGVPEAFF